The 23 T cell receptor beta chains presented below share a single source sample, sequenced in a study of T cell responses to AZD1222 COVID-19 vaccine. Some clones are missing from TCRdb's copy, which holds only in-frame ones; the method was immunoSEQ multiplex PCR. The table includes approximately 100,000 clones, 90% detected once. The sequencing here drew on peripheral blood, taken on day 0 of AZD1222 vaccination. These TCRs come from an adult in good health.

This clone appeared once. V and J are TRBV9 and TRBJ1-5; D unclear. CDR1 SGDLS and CDR2 YYNGEE come from the germline V gene. The CDR3 length is 15 residues. The V gene lost 0 bases and the J gene lost 5 bases, with 12 bases spanning the gap. The CDR3 DNA follows: TGTGCCAGCAGCGTAGAAGGGCGCAGGCATCAGCCCCAGCATTTT. This translates into CASSVEGRRHQPQHF.

This chain connects TRBV4-1 to TRBJ2-1, with 7 bases that match TRBD2. There are 16 residues in the CDR3. Germline V gene lookup returns CDR1 MGHRA and CDR2 YSYEKL. Losses at the gene ends were 3 bases for V and 9 bases for J; bases not matched to a gene: 14. CDR3 in amino acids: CASSQSGGNLRGEQFF. Here the CDR3 DNA reads TGCGCCAGCAGCCAGTCGGGGGGTAATCTTAGGGGTGAGCAGTTCTTC.

This clone was seen only once. This rearrangement joins TRBV28 to TRBJ1-6; D gene ambiguous. Deletions cut 7 bases from V and 8 bases from J, with 12 bases between. This CDR3 spans 13 amino acids. Per germline, CDR1 MDHEN and CDR2 SYDVKM. This chain's CDR3 is CASTLNVDSPLHF. The CDR3 coding sequence is TGTGCCAGCACCTTAAATGTGGATTCACCCCTCCACTTT.

This chain connects TRBV11-2 to TRBJ1-5; D ambiguous. The V end was cut by 5 bases, the J end by 5 bases, with 10 bases between. CDR1 is SGHAT and CDR2 is FQNNGV in the germline V gene. The CDR3 consists of 13 residues. The CDR3 DNA sequence: TGTGCCAGCAGCGTGGAAGGGTATCAGCCCCAGCATTTT. The encoded protein is CASSVEGYQPQHF.

This clone was observed a single time. CDR3 in DNA: TGTGCCAGCAGCTTAGGCATGCAAGCTAACTATGGCTACACCTTC. This sequence encodes CASSLGMQANYGYTF. This sequence joins TRBV11-2 and TRBJ1-2; no definite D call. The CDR3 loop spans 15 amino acids. CDR1 and CDR2 from the germline V gene are SGHAT and FQNNGV. The V end was cut by 1 base, the J end by 0 bases, with 9 bases between.

The chain recombines TRBV6-5 with TRBJ2-7; TRBD2 agrees at 10 bases. The germline V gene has CDR1 MNHEY and CDR2 SVGAGI. The junction had 5 bases not matched to a gene; V was cut back by 5 bases and J by 4 bases. CDR3 length: 14 residues. CDR3: CASSLAGVVYEQYF. The CDR3 DNA follows: TGTGCCAGCAGTCTAGCGGGAGTTGTGTACGAGCAGTACTTC.

The chain links TRBV5-1 to TRBJ2-7; D might be TRBD1 or TRBD2, each matching 5 bases. The germline V and J ends were trimmed by 4 bases and 2 bases, with 10 bases remaining between them. In germline, CDR1 is SGHRS, CDR2 YFSETQ. The CDR3 is made up of 13 amino acids. The CDR3 DNA reads as TGCGCCAGCAGCATCGGGGCGACCTACGAGCAGTACTTC. It is translated as CASSIGATYEQYF. The variable domain in full, with the rest retrieved from reference TRBV5-1 and TRBJ2-7, is KAGVTQTPRYLIKTRGQQVTLSCSPISGHRSVSWYQQTPGQGLQFLFEYFSETQRNKGNFPGRFSGRQFSNSRSEMNVSTLELGDSALYLCASSIGATYEQYFGPGTRLTVT.

The chain has TRBV20-1 and TRBJ2-2; the D gene is possibly TRBD2 (6 bases). The CDR3 is 14 amino acids. Germline-derived CDR1 and CDR2 are DFQATT and SNEGSKA (reference sequence). V gave up 3 bases and J gave up 1 base, with 9 bases separating them. The CDR3 region has the DNA TGCAGTGCTAGTCGGGAGCTGAACACCGGGGAGCTGTTTTTT. Translating gives CSASRELNTGELFF.

This clone was detected a few times. J is TRBJ2-7 and V is TRBV27, with TRBD1 identical over 7 bases. This CDR3 spans 15 amino acids. From germline, CDR1 is MNHEY and CDR2 SMNVEV (reference sequence). Trimming removed 5 bases from V and 4 bases from J; junction bases left unmatched: 11. This CDR3 is CASSLSPTGFYEQYF. CDR3 sequence (DNA): TGTGCCAGCAGTCTCTCGCCGACAGGGTTTTACGAGCAGTACTTC.

The CDR3 is CASSPWGPNSPLHF. In DNA, the CDR3 is TGTGCCAGCAGCCCCTGGGGCCCTAATTCACCCCTCCACTTT. This rearrangement joins TRBV3-1 (or the pseudogene TRBV3-2) to TRBJ1-6; D is possibly TRBD1 (5 bases). Germline V lookup: CDR1 LGHDT, CDR2 YNNKEL (reference sequence). There are 14 residues in the CDR3. With 4 bases removed from V and 6 bases from J, the gap between germline ends came to 10 bases.

Here the CDR3 reads CASSIGQGGSDTQYF. In DNA, the CDR3 is TGTGCCAGCTCCATAGGACAGGGAGGCTCAGATACGCAGTATTTT. This rearrangement joins TRBV18 to TRBJ2-3, with 8 bases lining up with TRBD1. This CDR3 has 15 amino acids. Per the germline V gene, CDR1 is KGHSH and CDR2 is LQKENI. J was trimmed by 4 bases and V by 6 bases; bases with no gene match: 9. The full variable domain, with the rest looked up from reference TRBV18 and TRBJ2-3, is NAGVMQNPRHLVRRRGQEARLRCSPMKGHSHVYWYRQLPEEGLKFMVYLQKENIIDESGMPKERFSAEFPKEGPSILRIQQVVRGDSAAYFCASSIGQGGSDTQYFGPGTRLTVL.

V usage is TRBV9 and J usage is TRBJ1-5; no clear D gene. Germline CDR1 and CDR2: SGDLS and YYNGEE. CDR3 size: 14 residues. V was clipped by 0 bases and J by 0 bases, with 4 bases between them. The CDR3 spells CASSVGSSNQPQHF. The DNA for the CDR3 is TGTGCCAGCAGCGTAGGCAGTAGCAATCAGCCCCAGCATTTT.

The chain links TRBV12-3 or TRBV12-4 to TRBJ2-7; 7 nucleotides line up with TRBD1. CDR3 length: 13 residues. The V gene end was trimmed by 6 bases and the J gene end by 0 bases; junction bases not matched to a gene: 2. CDR3 region: CASRQGTSYEQYF. In nucleotides, the CDR3 is TGTGCCAGCAGACAGGGGACCTCCTACGAGCAGTACTTC.

This chain uses TRBV19 with TRBJ2-2; no clear D gene. This CDR3 has 13 amino acids. Germline loops: CDR1 LNHDA, CDR2 SQIVND (reference sequence). The V and J ends lost 3 bases and 0 bases respectively, with 2 bases between them. Here the CDR3 DNA reads TGTGCCAGTAGTATGGCGAACACCGGGGAGCTGTTTTTT. Its translation is CASSMANTGELFF.

The chain couples TRBV14 to TRBJ1-2; D not certain. CDR1 and CDR2 from the germline V gene are SGHDN and FVKESK. The CDR3 runs to 16 residues. With 0 bases removed from V and 4 bases from J, the gap between germline ends came to 15 bases. In DNA, the CDR3 is TGTGCCAGCAGCCAAGATCCCCGTAGGCGGATCTATGGCTACACCTTC. Protein product: CASSQDPRRRIYGYTF.

This rearrangement joins TRBV9 to TRBJ1-1, with D tentatively TRBD1 (5 bases). V dropped 0 bases and J dropped 3 bases, with 12 bases sitting between them. There are 15 residues in the CDR3. From germline, CDR1 is SGDLS and CDR2 YYNGEE. CDR3 protein: CASSVGQPTDTEAFF. Here the CDR3 DNA reads TGTGCCAGCAGCGTAGGACAGCCGACCGACACTGAAGCTTTCTTT.

This rearrangement joins TRBV7-9 to TRBJ1-4; 7 bases map to TRBD1. Germline CDR1 SEHNR, CDR2 FQNEAQ (reference sequence). The CDR3 extends over 16 amino acids. Trimming cost V 5 bases and J 3 bases; bases outside gene matches: 9. The CDR3 sequence: CASSRIGDRPNEKLFF. The DNA of the CDR3 is TGTGCCAGCAGCCGTATAGGGGACAGACCTAATGAAAAACTGTTTTTT.

The chain links TRBV18 to TRBJ2-7, with 9 bases fitting TRBD1. CDR3 length: 16 amino acids. Germline CDR1 KGHSH, CDR2 LQKENI. Trimming took 5 bases from V and 0 from J; bases not matched to a gene: 8. Written as DNA, the CDR3 is TGTGCCAGCTCATTGGGGGGGACAGGGCTCTCCTACGAGCAGTACTTC. Protein: CASSLGGTGLSYEQYF.

The genes are TRBV10-2 and TRBJ1-1; 7 nucleotides align to TRBD1. CDR1 is WSHSY, CDR2 SAAADI, per germline. The junction had 7 bases not matched to a gene; V was cut back by 6 bases and J by 3 bases. This CDR3 comprises 14 residues. The CDR3 nucleotides read TGCGCCAGCAGCGACAGGGCCCAGGACACTGAAGCTTTCTTT. Amino acid sequence: CASSDRAQDTEAFF.

The chain uses TRBV9 and TRBJ1-5; D call uncertain. The V gene's germline CDR1 is SGDLS and CDR2 YYNGEE. V was cut by 0 bases and J by 8 bases, with 9 bases left in between. The CDR3 is 13 residues long. The CDR3 loop reads CASSVDSTEPQHF. The CDR3 DNA sequence: TGTGCCAGCAGCGTAGACAGCACTGAGCCCCAGCATTTT.

The chain uses TRBV6-5 and TRBJ1-2, with TRBD1 as a possible D gene (5 bases). CDR1 is MNHEY and CDR2 is SVGAGI in the germline V gene. The CDR3 runs to 14 residues. The V gene lost 1 base and the J gene lost 4 bases, with 10 bases spanning the gap. The CDR3 spells CASSYFRGTYGYTF. The CDR3 coding sequence is TGTGCCAGCAGTTACTTCCGGGGGACCTATGGCTACACCTTC.

The chain links TRBV27 to TRBJ1-6, with 7 bases matching TRBD1. J lost 5 bases, V lost 6 bases, and 7 bases had no gene match. This CDR3 region has 15 residues. The germline V gene encodes CDR1 MNHEY and CDR2 SMNVEV (reference sequence). The CDR3 is CASRTGTANNSPLHF. CDR3 nucleotide sequence: TGTGCCAGCAGGACCGGGACAGCTAATAATTCACCCCTCCACTTT.

The chain links TRBV15 to TRBJ1-5; D not certain. Germline V gene lookup returns CDR1 LNHNV and CDR2 YYDKDF (reference sequence). There are 15 residues in the CDR3. V gave up 1 base and J gave up 0 bases, with 7 bases separating them. CDR3 sequence reads: CATSRVPYSNQPQHF. The CDR3 region has the DNA TGTGCCACCAGCAGAGTCCCGTATAGCAATCAGCCCCAGCATTTT.